These T cell receptor beta chains were read from a single sample in a study of T-cell memory formation after mild COVID-19. Using its own MiXCR run on the 5' RACE reads, TCRdb lists one record per CDR3 protein. This table has about 13,000 distinct CDR3 sequences, 15% to 20% appearing once. The sequencing sample was made of PBMCs or a T cell subset sorted from them (not recorded which). Receptor source: a man aged 18 to 29 who had mild COVID-19 (a few samples of this study predate the infection). Cell type and time point are not known. CDR3s leave out the opening cysteine and the closing phenylalanine or tryptophan.

v_gene,CDR3aa
TRBV9,ASSVTGTGGLTGELF
TRBV6-2/TRBV6-3,ASRRGQDPHYEQY
TRBV7-9,ASSSWTGGETDTQY
TRBV4-1,ASRHTPGHVNTEAF
TRBV7-2,ASSRGTHYEQY
TRBV6-2/TRBV6-3,ASRERGYNEQF
TRBV10-3,AISEEGLSYNEQF
TRBV6-2/TRBV6-3,ASSSDSEPDRNTGELF
TRBV5-5,ASSGLQDTEAF
TRBV2,ASSEAFKGRSNQPQH
TRBV5-1,ASSLVVTSGNEQF
TRBV6-5,ASSYSGGPYNEQF
TRBV29-1,SVVSWGQSYEQY
TRBV9,ASSVGTGTEAF
TRBV24-1,ATSTTGTAAYGYT
TRBV7-2,ASTPGTGGLEQY
TRBV5-1,ASSPVGSGGAGSYNEQF
TRBV5-6,ASSSLWTAPLGFGASLY
TRBV11-2,ASSLGPGGETQY
TRBV21-1,ASSKAKGLEVGETQY
TRBV5-1,ASSLTGSTEAF
TRBV7-8,ASTKPRGETQY
TRBV15,ATSSFSDSNQPQH
TRBV12-3/TRBV12-4,ASSPGPGNEQF
TRBV6-1,ASSGVIMNTEAF
TRBV5-6,ASSLGRTGPLSYEQY
TRBV2,ASSSQGVGYEQY
TRBV7-8,ASSFRRLGRDNEQF
TRBV12-5,ASGLGGGAIRNYNEQF
TRBV7-6,ASSSGLAGATDTQY
TRBV7-2,ASSLRQSTDTQY
TRBV19,ASTFRGLNTEAF
TRBV7-2,ASSPGLGLYGYT
TRBV7-2,ASSVRGGHEQY
TRBV18,ASSPLDPLQETQY
TRBV4-2,ASSQDIGQGRDQY
TRBV7-7,ASSSGLAVYNEQF
TRBV10-3,AISDPGLPNYEQY
TRBV5-6,ASSLVVGGRVDDEQF
TRBV10-3,AINPNPSRGACRPETQY